One and the same sample provided the 19 T cell receptor beta chains below, sequenced in a study of human T cells and chemical hapten exposure. Time point indicated: pre-sensitization, week 0. The treatment denotes: therapeutic diphenylcyclopropenone sensitization with weekly scalp DPC. TCRdb independently ran MiXCR on the RACE reads; one entry per CDR3 protein. The data show 60,000 to 75,000 distinct CDR3 sequences, about 6.7% seen once. Sequenced here: whole blood, sampled in connection with sensitization to the hapten diphenylcyclopropenone (DPC). Every receptor here comes from a woman in her thirties with alopecia areata. Some clones in this sample may be carry-over from other donors' samples.

This sequence joins TRBV5-1 and TRBJ1-1; 7 positions match TRBD1. V shed 4 bases and J 0 bases; nucleotides not matched to a gene: 6. Germline CDR1 SGHRS, CDR2 YFSETQ. The CDR3 totals 15 residues. CDR3 nucleotide sequence: TGCGCCAGCAGCGTGGACAGGAGGGTGAACACTGAAGCTTTCTTT. The encoded protein is CASSVDRRVNTEAFF.

This clonotype was seen ten or more times. The chain links TRBV18 to TRBJ1-2; tentative D call: TRBD1 (6 bases). The V end was cut by 3 bases, the J end by 7 bases, with 15 bases between. Germline-derived CDR1 and CDR2 are KGHSH and LQKENI. This CDR3 is built from 14 residues. The CDR3 is CASSPPGELSGYTF. The CDR3 DNA follows: TGTGCCAGCTCACCCCCAGGGGAACTGTCTGGCTACACCTTC.

This chain links TRBV7-3 with TRBJ1-1; 10 nucleotides match TRBD1. J lost 3 bases, V lost 3 bases, and 1 base had no gene match. CDR1 is SGHTA, CDR2 FQGTGA, per germline. This CDR3 comprises 14 residues. The CDR3 bases are TGTGCCAGCAGCTTGACAGGGGGCGACACTGAAGCTTTCTTT. Translation: CASSLTGGDTEAFF.

This clonotype was picked up many times. The chain joins TRBV5-8 to TRBJ2-3; perhaps TRBD2 as D (6 bases). The CDR3 contains 16 residues. Trimming took off 3 bases at V and 11 bases at J, with 25 bases between the two ends. Germline-derived CDR1 and CDR2 are SGHTS and YDEGEE. The CDR3 loop reads CASSSSQTLSGWVQYF. The DNA for the CDR3 is TGTGCCAGCAGCTCGAGCCAAACTCTTAGCGGTTGGGTGCAGTATTTT.

This clonotype has a count of ten or more. This rearrangement joins TRBV19 to TRBJ2-7, with D maybe TRBD1 (5 bases). This CDR3 is 14 amino acids long. CDR1 is LNHDA and CDR2 is SQIVND in the germline V gene (reference sequence). Trimming left V 4 bases short and J 3 bases short, with 13 bases between. The DNA of the CDR3 is TGTGCCAGTAGTACAGGGTATTCCCACTACGAGCAGTACTTC. It encodes CASSTGYSHYEQYF.

This clonotype was seen at least ten times. V and J are TRBV12-3 or TRBV12-4 and TRBJ1-3; D remains ambiguous. The V end lost 6 bases, the J end lost 4 bases, and 7 bases lay between the germline ends. The CDR3 totals 12 residues. CDR3 region: CASSPKGNTIYF. CDR3 in DNA: TGTGCCAGCAGCCCGAAGGGAAACACCATATATTTT.

This clonotype was counted ten times or more. The junction and the germline gene differ at one end; a read error may be behind it. The chain is built from TRBV18 and TRBJ2-3; D may match TRBD1 or TRBD2 (5 bases each). Germline values: CDR1 KGHSH, CDR2 LQKENI. CDR3 size: 13 residues. This chain's CDR3 is CASSPGPTSGQGF. For the CDR3, the DNA is TGTGCCAGCTCACCGGGCCCCACTAGTGGGCAGGGATTT.

The table lists this clonotype with a few counts. This chain connects TRBV5-1 to TRBJ1-2, with D maybe TRBD1 (5 bases). The CDR3 runs to 15 residues. Trimming removed 0 bases at V and 0 bases at J, with 9 bases between. Per the germline V gene, CDR1 is SGHRS and CDR2 is YFSETQ. The chain's CDR3 is CASSLALQANYGYTF. DNA of the CDR3: TGCGCCAGCAGCTTGGCCCTACAGGCTAACTATGGCTACACCTTC.

Concerning this clonotype: This may arise from a read error, as a much more abundant clone is one base away. V usage is TRBV12-3 or TRBV12-4 and J usage is TRBJ1-5, with D possibly being TRBD1 (5 bases). The V end lost 3 bases, the J end lost 6 bases, and 9 bases lay between the germline ends. The CDR3 runs to 13 residues. This CDR3 reads CASSFDSGQPQHF. Written as DNA, the CDR3 is TGTGCCAGCAGTTTTGACAGTGGTCAGCCCCAGCATTTT.

This clonotype was observed many times. The chain recombines TRBV6-6 with TRBJ1-1; D is ambiguous. This CDR3 contains 16 residues. Trimming pared 0 bases from V and 1 base from J, leaving 12 bases between. The germline gives CDR1 MNHNY, CDR2 SVGAGI (reference sequence). In nucleotides, the CDR3 is TGTGCCAGCAGTTACTCGAGGTCGGGAGGGAACACTGAAGCTTTCTTT. Translating gives CASSYSRSGGNTEAFF.

The sample holds many counts of this clonotype. The CDR3 DNA reads TGTGCCAGCAGCAGTCAGGCGGCTGAGCAGTTCTTC. The encoded protein is CASSSQAAEQFF. The J gene is TRBJ2-1, the V gene TRBV7-6; D gene uncertain. CDR1 is SGHVS, CDR2 FNYEAQ, per germline. V was shortened by 5 bases and J by 9 bases, with 11 bases between the two germline ends. This CDR3 is built from 12 residues.

This clonotype was seen repeatedly, ten times or more. This sequence joins TRBV6-5 and TRBJ2-1, with TRBD2 matching 11 bases. The CDR3 loop spans 15 amino acids. V gave up 4 bases and J gave up 6 bases; unmatched junction bases: 5. CDR1 MNHEY and CDR2 SVGAGI come from the germline V gene. The CDR3 here is CASSSGTSGVNEQFF. In nucleotides, the CDR3 is TGTGCCAGCAGTTCTGGGACTAGCGGAGTCAATGAGCAGTTCTTC.

This clonotype was observed many times. V gene TRBV25-1 combines with J gene TRBJ1-2; unclear D gene. CDR3 length equals 14 residues. V shed 2 bases and J shed 2 bases, with 9 bases lying between them. CDR1 MGHDK and CDR2 SYGVNS come from the germline V gene. CDR3 DNA sequence: TGTGCCAGCAGTGAACGGTATTCGAACTATGGCTACACCTTC. It encodes CASSERYSNYGYTF.

This clonotype has at least ten counts. The V and J genes are TRBV29-1 and TRBJ2-2; TRBD1 matches at 9 bases. Trimming at V came to 7 bases and at J to 7 bases, leaving 13 bases not matched to a gene. The CDR3 length is 15 residues. Germline CDR1 is SQVTM and CDR2 is ANQGSEA. CDR3 DNA sequence: TGCAGCGCGCCAAGACCGGGACAGGGAATCGGGGAGCTGTTTTTT. Translated, it gives CSAPRPGQGIGELFF.

This clonotype was observed a handful of times. The chain joins TRBV19 to TRBJ1-4; 10 nucleotides line up with TRBD1. J was trimmed by 7 bases and V by 7 bases; bases with no gene match: 9. The CDR3 is made up of 15 amino acids. Germline values: CDR1 LNHDA, CDR2 SQIVND (reference sequence). CDR3 bases: TGTGCCAGTATCACGACCGGGACAGGGGTTGAAAAACTGTTTTTT. Its translation: CASITTGTGVEKLFF.

The CDR3 nucleotides read TGCAGTGCTAGGGGGAGCTCCTATAATTCACCCCTCCACTTT. Translated: CSARGSSYNSPLHF. The chain uses TRBV20-1 and TRBJ1-6, with D uncertain. The CDR3 extends over 14 amino acids. Trimming removed 3 bases at V and 0 bases at J, with 6 bases between. The germline CDR1 and CDR2 sequences are DFQATT and SNEGSKA (reference sequence).

This clonotype was counted only a few times. The CDR3 sequence is CATSDLCSDTQYF. CDR3 coding DNA: TGTGCCACCAGTGATTTGTGTTCAGATACGCAGTATTTT. This rearrangement joins TRBV24-1 to TRBJ2-3; D is unclear. V was trimmed by 0 bases and J by 4 bases, leaving 4 bases between them. CDR1 is KGHDR and CDR2 is SFDVKD in the germline V gene. The CDR3 consists of 13 residues.

This clonotype was detected many times. The chain uses TRBV2 and TRBJ2-5; 14 positions match TRBD2. CDR3 length equals 16 residues. V shed 8 bases and J 1 base; nucleotides not matched to a gene: 6. Germline lookup yields CDR1 SNHLY and CDR2 FYNNEI. The CDR3 sequence: CASGRTSGGTQETQYF. The CDR3 coding sequence is TGTGCCAGCGGGAGGACTAGCGGGGGGACCCAAGAGACCCAGTACTTC.

This clonotype was counted many times. The chain carries TRBV7-3 and TRBJ2-1; 11 bases match TRBD2. Losses at the gene ends were 5 bases for V and 3 bases for J; bases not matched to a gene: 3. The CDR3 runs 15 residues. Per germline, CDR1 SGHTA and CDR2 FQGTGA. CDR3 protein: CASSTTSGGYNEQFF. In DNA form, the CDR3 reads TGTGCCAGCAGCACCACTAGCGGGGGCTACAATGAGCAGTTCTTC.